Listed below are T cell receptor beta chains from one sample, sequenced in a study of CD8+ T cells in alopecia areata. Sequencing was performed with immunoSEQ multiplex PCR; in TCRdb, only in-frame clones are kept and a portion is missing. The repertoire consists of 110,000 to 150,000 clones, with roughly 64% occurring once and the leading ten covering 5% to 7%. The sequenced sample was CD4+ T cells sorted from blood, obtained at week 0. The receptor source for this set is a human donor with alopecia areata. Each CDR3 is given with its conserved first and last residue. Fields, in order: J gene, V gene, clone size, D gene, CDR3 DNA, CDR3 protein. The D gene is left open where the match is weak. Rows may omit the clone size; those that give it use once, few, many or a size class.

TRBJ2-1,TRBV19,NA,NA,TGTGCCAGTAGTATGTGGGGGGGCAACAATGAGCAGTTCTTC,CASSMWGGNNEQFF
TRBJ2-6,TRBV29-1,NA,TRBD1,TGCAGCGTCACGGGACAGGGTCGTGGGGCCAACGTCCTGACTTTC,CSVTGQGRGANVLTF
TRBJ2-3,TRBV13,NA,TRBD1,TGTGCCAGCAGCTTAAACCAGGGGGGCACAGATACGCAGTATTTT,CASSLNQGGTDTQYF
TRBJ2-3,TRBV4-2,few,TRBD1,TGTGCCAGCAGCCCTGGACAGGCCTTCCGGACAGATACGCAGTATTTT,CASSPGQAFRTDTQYF
TRBJ2-3,TRBV5-5,few,NA,TGTGCCAGCAGCTTGGACCCCGTGCAGGGCACAGATACGCAGTATTTT,CASSLDPVQGTDTQYF
TRBJ2-6,TRBV5-1,NA,NA,TGCGCCAGCAGCTCGGACGGGTCTGGGGCCAACGTCCTGACTTTC,CASSSDGSGANVLTF
TRBJ1-1,TRBV25-1,NA,NA,TGTGCCAGCAGTGAATTTTCTCGGAACACTGAAGCTTTCTTT,CASSEFSRNTEAFF
TRBJ1-2,TRBV30,few,TRBD1,TGTGCCTGGTATCCGGGACAGGGATATGGCTACACCTTC,CAWYPGQGYGYTF
TRBJ2-5,TRBV4-1,NA,TRBD1,TGCGCCAGCAGCCAAGCAACCGGGACAGGAGTCCAAGAGACCCAGTACTTC,CASSQATGTGVQETQYF
TRBJ2-7,TRBV29-1,NA,TRBD1,TGCAGCGCAAGACAACAGGGGTTAGGAGAGCAGTACTTC,CSARQQGLGEQYF
TRBJ1-1,TRBV20-1,NA,NA,TGCAGTGCGGGGGCAGCCACTGAAGCTTTCTTT,CSAGAATEAFF